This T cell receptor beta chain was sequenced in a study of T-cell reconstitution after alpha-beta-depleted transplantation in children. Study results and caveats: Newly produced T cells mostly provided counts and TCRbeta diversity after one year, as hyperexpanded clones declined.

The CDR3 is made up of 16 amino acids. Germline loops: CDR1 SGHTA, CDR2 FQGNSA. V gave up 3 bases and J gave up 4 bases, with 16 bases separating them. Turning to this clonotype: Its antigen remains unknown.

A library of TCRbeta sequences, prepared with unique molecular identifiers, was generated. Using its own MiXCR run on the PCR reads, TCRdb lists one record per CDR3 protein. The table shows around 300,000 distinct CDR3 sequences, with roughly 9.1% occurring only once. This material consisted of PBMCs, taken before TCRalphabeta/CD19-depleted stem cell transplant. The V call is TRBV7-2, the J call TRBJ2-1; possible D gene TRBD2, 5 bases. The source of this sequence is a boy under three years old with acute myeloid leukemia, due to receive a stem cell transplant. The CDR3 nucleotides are TGTGCCAGCAGCTTTGTCACCGGAGGCGGATACAATGAGCAGTTCTTC. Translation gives CASSFVTGGGYNEQFF.